This T cell receptor beta chain was recorded in a study of OX40 agonist ivuxolimab in advanced cancers. Study summary: Patients were infused with ivuxolimab every 2 weeks at 0.01 to 10 mg/kg. People in dose escalation had one of these cancers: hepatocellular carcinoma, melanoma, renal cell or head and neck cancer. Findings and limits, study-wide: Relative to CD4+, CD8+ T cells held more expanded clones on average.

Profiled with immunoSEQ multiplex PCR; TCRdb holds only in-frame clones, not every one. The sample includes about 100,000 clones, 85% to 95% of them seen just once. The germline V gene has CDR1 LNHNV and CDR2 YYDKDF (reference sequence). V lost 4 bases, J lost 5 bases, and 15 bases lay in between. This CDR3 comprises 14 residues. As for this clone: Its antigen is undetermined.

The chain links TRBV15 to TRBJ2-7, with TRBD1 as a possible D gene (5 bases). Here the sequenced sample was CD4+ or CD8+ T cells sorted from blood, taken in a trial of the OX40 agonist ivuxolimab. The receptor's source is an adult with an advanced solid tumor such as melanoma, head and neck, liver or kidney cancer. The CDR3 DNA reads as TGTGCCACCAGCAAAAGGGGCGGAGCAGACGAGCAGTACTTC. Its protein product is CATSKRGGADEQYF.